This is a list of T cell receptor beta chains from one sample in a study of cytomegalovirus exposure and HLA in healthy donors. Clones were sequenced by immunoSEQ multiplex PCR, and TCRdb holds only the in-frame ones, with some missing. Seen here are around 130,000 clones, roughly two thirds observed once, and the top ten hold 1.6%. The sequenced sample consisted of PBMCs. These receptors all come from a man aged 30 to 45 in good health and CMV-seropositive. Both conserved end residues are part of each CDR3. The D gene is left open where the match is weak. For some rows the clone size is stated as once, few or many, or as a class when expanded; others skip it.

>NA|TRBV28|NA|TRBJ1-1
TGTGCCATCGGCTGGGAGGCGGGAACTGAAGCTTTCTTT
CAIGWEAGTEAFF
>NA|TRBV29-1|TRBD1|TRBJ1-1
TGCAGCGTACAGGGGGACTGGATGGCTGAAGCTTTCTTT
CSVQGDWMAEAFF
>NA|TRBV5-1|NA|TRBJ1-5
TGCGCCAGCAGCTTGGGACAGGCCGGCAATCAGCCCCAGCATTTT
CASSLGQAGNQPQHF
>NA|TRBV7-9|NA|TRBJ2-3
TGTTCCAGCAGCTTTCGCGCAGATACGCAGTATTTT
CSSSFRADTQYF
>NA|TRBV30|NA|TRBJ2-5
TGTGCCTGGACGAATAGCGGAGCTCAAGAGACCCAGTACTTC
CAWTNSGAQETQYF
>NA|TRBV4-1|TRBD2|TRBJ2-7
TGCGCCAGCAGCCAAGGGCTAGCGGGAGTATACGAGCAGTACTTC
CASSQGLAGVYEQYF
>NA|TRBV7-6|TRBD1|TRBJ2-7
TGTGCCAGCAGCTTATCTCCGGGACAGGGGTACGAGCAGTACTTC
CASSLSPGQGYEQYF
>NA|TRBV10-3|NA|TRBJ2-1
TGTGCCATCAGAGACAATCCCTACAATGAGCAGTTCTTC
CAIRDNPYNEQFF
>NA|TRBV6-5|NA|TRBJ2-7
TGTGCCAGCAGTGCGGGGACGGTCTACGAGCAGTACTTC
CASSAGTVYEQYF
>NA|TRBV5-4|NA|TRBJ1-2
TGTGCCAGCAGCTTGGATCTCAGGGGAGATGGCTACACCTTC
CASSLDLRGDGYTF
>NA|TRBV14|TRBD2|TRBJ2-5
TGTGCCAGCAGCCAAGGGTCAAGGACTAGCGAGCAAGAGACCCAGTACTTC
CASSQGSRTSEQETQYF
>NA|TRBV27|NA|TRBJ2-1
TGTGCCAGCGCGACACTTTACAATGAGCAGTTCTTC
CASATLYNEQFF
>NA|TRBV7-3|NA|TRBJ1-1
TGTGCCAGCAGCGCGACAGGAAACACTGAAGCTTTCTTT
CASSATGNTEAFF
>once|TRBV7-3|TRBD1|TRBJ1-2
TGTGCCAGCAGCCCCACGGACAGGGTGGATGGCTACACCTTC
CASSPTDRVDGYTF
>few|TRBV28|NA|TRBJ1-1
TGTGCCAGCAGTTTAATGGGGGCCACTGAAGCTTTCTTT
CASSLMGATEAFF
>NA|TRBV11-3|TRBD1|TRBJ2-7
TGTGCCAGCAGCTTGGACAGGGTGTTCAACGAGCAGTACTTC
CASSLDRVFNEQYF
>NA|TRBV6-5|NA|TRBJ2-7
TGTGCCAGCAGTTACGGGAGGACTTACTCCTACGAGCAGTACTTC
CASSYGRTYSYEQYF
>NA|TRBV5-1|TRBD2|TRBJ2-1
TGCGCCAGCAGCTTGGAGACTAGCGGCTACAATGAGCAGTTCTTC
CASSLETSGYNEQFF
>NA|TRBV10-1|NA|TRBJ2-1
TGCGCCAGCAGCCAGACTAGTGGGGGATACAATGAGCAGTTCTTC
CASSQTSGGYNEQFF
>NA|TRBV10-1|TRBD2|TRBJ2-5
TGCGCCAGCATTCCGGGAGGCCCCCAAGAGACCCAGTACTTC
CASIPGGPQETQYF
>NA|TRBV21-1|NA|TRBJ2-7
TGTGCCAGCAGCAAAGATCGGCTAGCGGCAAGCTCCTACGAGCAGTACTTC
CASSKDRLAASSYEQYF
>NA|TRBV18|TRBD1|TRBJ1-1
TGTGCCAGCTCACCGGGACAGGGACGGAACACTGAAGCTTTCTTT
CASSPGQGRNTEAFF
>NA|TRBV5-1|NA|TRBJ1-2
TGCGCCAGCAGCCCGAATGAGGGCAGCTATGGCTACACCTTC
CASSPNEGSYGYTF
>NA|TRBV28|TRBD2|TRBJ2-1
TGTGCCAGCAGCCCCATTCTGGGACTAGCGGGAGGGGAGTCAGGGGCCACAATGGGGCAGTTCTTC
CASSPILGLAGGESGATMGQFF
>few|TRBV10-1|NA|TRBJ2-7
TGCGCCAGCAGTGATCAGGGGTCTAGAGGGTACGAGCAGTACTTC
CASSDQGSRGYEQYF
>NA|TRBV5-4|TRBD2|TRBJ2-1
TGTGCCAGCAGCCCCGGGACTAGCGGGGGCAATGAGCAGTTCTTC
CASSPGTSGGNEQFF
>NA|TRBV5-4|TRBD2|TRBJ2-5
TGTGCCAGCAGCTTCGGCGGGAGAGGTGAGACCCAGTACTTC
CASSFGGRGETQYF
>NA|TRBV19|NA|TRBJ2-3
TGTGCCAGTAGAGGTGGGTTTGGAAATCCGAGCGAAGATACGCAGTATTTT
CASRGGFGNPSEDTQYF
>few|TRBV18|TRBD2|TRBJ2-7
TGTGCCAGCTCACCTATAGCGGGTTCGTACTACGAGCAGTACTTC
CASSPIAGSYYEQYF
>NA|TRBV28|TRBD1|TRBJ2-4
TGTGCCAGCAGGCAGGGGGCATGGGCCAAAAACATTCAGTACTTC
CASRQGAWAKNIQYF
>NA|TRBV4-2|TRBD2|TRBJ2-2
TGTGCCAGCAGCCCCCTAATTCTCGGGAGGACCAACACTGGGGAGCTGTTTTTT
CASSPLILGRTNTGELFF
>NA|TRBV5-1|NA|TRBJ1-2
TGCGCCAGCAGCTTGGTGGGAGTTGGAGGCTATGGCTACACCTTC
CASSLVGVGGYGYTF
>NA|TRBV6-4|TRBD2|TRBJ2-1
TGTGCCAGCAGTGGGACTAGCGGTTCCTACAATGAGCAGTTCTTC
CASSGTSGSYNEQFF
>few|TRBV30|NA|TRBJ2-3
TGTGCCTGGGATCCGGGAGCCGATACGCAGTATTTT
CAWDPGADTQYF
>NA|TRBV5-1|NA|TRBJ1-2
TGCGCCAGCAGCGGGGAGATTACCGGAGCCAGGCGCGGCTACACCTTC
CASSGEITGARRGYTF
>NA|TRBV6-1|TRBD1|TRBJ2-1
TGTGCCAGCAACGAGAAACGGGACAGGGTCAATGAGCAGTTCTTC
CASNEKRDRVNEQFF
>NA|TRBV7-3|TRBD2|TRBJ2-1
TGTGCCAGCAGCTGGGGGGGACTAGGTAACAATGAGCAGTTCTTC
CASSWGGLGNNEQFF
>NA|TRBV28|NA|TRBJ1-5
TGTGCCAGCAGCCCAGGGGTGAGGGGCAATCAGCCCCAGCATTTT
CASSPGVRGNQPQHF
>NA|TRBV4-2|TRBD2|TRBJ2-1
TGTGCCAGCAGCCAAGATTGGGGGAGGGGCTACAATGAGCAGTTCTTC
CASSQDWGRGYNEQFF
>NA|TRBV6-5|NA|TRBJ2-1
TGTGCCAGCAGTAGGACAGACCTGACCTACAATGAGCAGTTCTTC
CASSRTDLTYNEQFF
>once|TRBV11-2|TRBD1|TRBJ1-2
TGTGCCAGCACCAAAACTGGACAGGGATCACTCTACACCTTC
CASTKTGQGSLYTF
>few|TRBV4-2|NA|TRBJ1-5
TGTGCCAGCAGCCAAGGCGATCAGCCCCAGCATTTT
CASSQGDQPQHF
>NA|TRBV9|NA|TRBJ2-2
TGTGCCAGCAGCGTAGCGGGCACCGGGGAGCTGTTTTTT
CASSVAGTGELFF
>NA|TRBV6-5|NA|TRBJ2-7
TGTGCCAGCAGTTCAGACTACGAGCAGTACTTC
CASSSDYEQYF
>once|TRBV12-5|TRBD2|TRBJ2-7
TGTGCTAGTGGCTCAGGACTAGCGGGAGGCCTTATTCGCCGGAGCTCCTACGAGCAGTACTTC
CASGSGLAGGLIRRSSYEQYF
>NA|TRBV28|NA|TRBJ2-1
TGTGCCAGCAGTTTAATCGGAGTCTACAATGAGCAGTTCTTC
CASSLIGVYNEQFF
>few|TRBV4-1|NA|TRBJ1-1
TGCGCCAGCAGCCAAGTAGGGAACAGGGTGACGGAAGCTTTCTTT
CASSQVGNRVTEAFF
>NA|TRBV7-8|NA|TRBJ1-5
TGTGCCAGCAGCTCGAGGACAAATAGCAATCAGCCCCAGCATTTT
CASSSRTNSNQPQHF